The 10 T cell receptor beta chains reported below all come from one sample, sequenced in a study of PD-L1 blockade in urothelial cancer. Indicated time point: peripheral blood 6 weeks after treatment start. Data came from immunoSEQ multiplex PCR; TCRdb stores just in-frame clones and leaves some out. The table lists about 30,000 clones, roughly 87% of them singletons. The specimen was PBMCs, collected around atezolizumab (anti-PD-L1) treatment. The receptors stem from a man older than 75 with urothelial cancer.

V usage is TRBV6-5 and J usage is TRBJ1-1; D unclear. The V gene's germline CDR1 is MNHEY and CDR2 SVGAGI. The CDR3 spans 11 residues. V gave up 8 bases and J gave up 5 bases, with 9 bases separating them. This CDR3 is CASSPRTEAFF. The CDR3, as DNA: TGTGCCAGCTCCCCCAGAACTGAAGCTTTCTTT.

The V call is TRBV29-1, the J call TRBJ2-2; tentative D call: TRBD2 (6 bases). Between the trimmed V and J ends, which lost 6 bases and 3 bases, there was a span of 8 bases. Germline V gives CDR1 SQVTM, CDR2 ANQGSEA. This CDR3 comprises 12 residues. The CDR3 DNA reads TGCAGCGTGTGGGACTACACCGGGGAGCTGTTTTTT. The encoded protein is CSVWDYTGELFF.

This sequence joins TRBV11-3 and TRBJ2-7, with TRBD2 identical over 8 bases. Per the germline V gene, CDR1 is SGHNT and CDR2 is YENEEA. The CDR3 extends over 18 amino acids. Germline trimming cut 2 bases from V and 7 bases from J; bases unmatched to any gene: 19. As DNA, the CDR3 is TGTGCCAGCAGCTTAAGTGGGGCCGGGACTAGTATTAAGTGGGAGCAGTACTTC. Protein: CASSLSGAGTSIKWEQYF.

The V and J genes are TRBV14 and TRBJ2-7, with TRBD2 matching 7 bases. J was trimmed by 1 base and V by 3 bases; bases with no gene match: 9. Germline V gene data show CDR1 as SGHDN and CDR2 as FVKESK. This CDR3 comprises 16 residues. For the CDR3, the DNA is TGTGCCAGCAGCCATCCCCCGGGACTAAAGTCCTACGAGCAGTACTTC. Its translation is CASSHPPGLKSYEQYF.

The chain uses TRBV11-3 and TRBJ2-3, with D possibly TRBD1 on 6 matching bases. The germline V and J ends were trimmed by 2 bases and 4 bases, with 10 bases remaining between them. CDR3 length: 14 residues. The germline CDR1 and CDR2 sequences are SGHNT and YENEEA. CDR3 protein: CASSLQGLADTQYF. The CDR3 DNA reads TGTGCCAGCAGCTTACAGGGGCTTGCAGATACGCAGTATTTT.

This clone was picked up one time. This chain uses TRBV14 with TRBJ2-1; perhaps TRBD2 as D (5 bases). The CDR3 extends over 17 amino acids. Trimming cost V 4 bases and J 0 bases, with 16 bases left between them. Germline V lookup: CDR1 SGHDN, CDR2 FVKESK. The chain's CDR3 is CASSPLTGSGSYNEQFF. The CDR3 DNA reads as TGTGCCAGCAGCCCCCTTACTGGGAGCGGCTCCTACAATGAGCAGTTCTTC.

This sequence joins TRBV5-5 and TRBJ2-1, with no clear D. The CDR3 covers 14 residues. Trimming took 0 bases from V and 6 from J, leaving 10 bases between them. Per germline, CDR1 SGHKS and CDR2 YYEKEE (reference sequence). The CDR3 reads CASSLDLLGNEQFF. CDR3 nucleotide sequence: TGTGCCAGCAGCTTGGACCTCCTCGGCAATGAGCAGTTCTTC.

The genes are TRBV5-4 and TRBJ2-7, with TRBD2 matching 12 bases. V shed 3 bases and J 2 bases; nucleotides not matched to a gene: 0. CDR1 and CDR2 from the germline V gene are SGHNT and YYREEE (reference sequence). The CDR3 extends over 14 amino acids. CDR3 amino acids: CASSSSGRAYEQYF. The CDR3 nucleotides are TGTGCCAGCAGCTCTAGCGGGAGGGCCTACGAGCAGTACTTC.

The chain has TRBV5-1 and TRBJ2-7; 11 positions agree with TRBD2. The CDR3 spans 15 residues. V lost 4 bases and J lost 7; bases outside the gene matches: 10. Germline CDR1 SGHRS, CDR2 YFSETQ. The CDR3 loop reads CASSVIAGGPGEQYF. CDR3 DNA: TGCGCCAGCAGCGTGATAGCGGGAGGGCCGGGAGAGCAGTACTTC.

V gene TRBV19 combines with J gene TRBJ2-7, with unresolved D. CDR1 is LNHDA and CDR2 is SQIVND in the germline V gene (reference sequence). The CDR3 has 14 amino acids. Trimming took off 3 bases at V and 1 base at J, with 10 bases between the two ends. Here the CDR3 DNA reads TGTGCCAGTAGTATGCGGCGCGCTTCCTACGAGCAGTACTTC. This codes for CASSMRRASYEQYF.